What follows are 18 T cell receptor beta chains derived from one specimen sequenced in a study of cytomegalovirus exposure and HLA in healthy donors. TCRdb's copy holds only in-frame clones and misses some; the assay was immunoSEQ multiplex PCR. The sample has approximately 200,000 clones; approximately 80% are singletons. The specimen was PBMCs. These receptors all come from a man younger than 35 in good health and CMV-seropositive.

The chain carries TRBV11-1 and TRBJ2-1; possibly TRBD2 for D (6 bases). The length of the CDR3 is 11 residues. From germline, CDR1 is SGHAT and CDR2 FQDESV (reference sequence). The V end was cut by 5 bases, the J end by 16 bases, with 15 bases between. CDR3 in amino acids: CASSRSGLAFF. CDR3 sequence (DNA): TGTGCCAGCAGCCGATCGGGACTCGCTTTCTTC.

V and J are TRBV7-9 and TRBJ1-5; TRBD1 matches at 9 bases. J lost 12 bases, V lost 5 bases, and 5 bases had no gene match. CDR1 is SEHNR and CDR2 is FQNEAQ in the germline V gene (reference sequence). The CDR3 covers 12 residues. In DNA form, the CDR3 reads TGTGCCAGCAGCCCCGGGACAGGGCTCCAGCATTTT. As protein: CASSPGTGLQHF.

This clone was observed a single time. The genes are TRBV4-3 and TRBJ2-3; 9 nucleotides agree with TRBD2. The CDR3 consists of 21 residues. The V gene end was trimmed by 0 bases and the J gene end by 4 bases; junction bases not matched to a gene: 20. Germline assignment: CDR1 LGHNA and CDR2 YSLEER. The CDR3 sequence: CASSQDLRSVAGVPGADTQYF. CDR3 sequence (DNA): TGCGCCAGCAGCCAAGATTTGAGGTCGGTAGCGGGAGTTCCCGGGGCAGATACGCAGTATTTT.

This clone was seen only a few times. This chain uses TRBV9 with TRBJ2-7, with D possibly matching TRBD1 (5 bases). The germline CDR1 and CDR2 sequences are SGDLS and YYNGEE. The CDR3 is 13 amino acids. V was clipped by 3 bases and J by 5 bases, with 12 bases between them. The CDR3 DNA sequence: TGTGCCAGCAGCGCGGCAGGGTGGCACGAGCAGTACTTC. Translation gives CASSAAGWHEQYF.

The chain is built from TRBV6-4 and TRBJ2-3; 7 bases are a match to TRBD2. CDR1 and CDR2 from the germline V gene are MRHNA and SNTAGT. This CDR3 region has 17 residues. With V trimmed by 6 bases and J by 4 bases, 16 bases remained unmatched. In DNA form, the CDR3 reads TGTGCCAGCAGCCCTGGTCGCGGGAGACTCCAGTCAGATACGCAGTATTTT. As protein: CASSPGRGRLQSDTQYF.

The chain recombines TRBV5-1 with TRBJ1-1, with TRBD1 matching 8 bases. Germline CDR1 is SGHRS and CDR2 is YFSETQ. This CDR3 region has 13 residues. Germline trimming cut 2 bases from V and 4 bases from J; bases unmatched to any gene: 1. The CDR3 sequence is CASSFGQGTEAFF. The DNA of the CDR3 is TGCGCCAGCAGCTTTGGACAGGGCACTGAAGCTTTCTTT.

V usage is TRBV4-3 and J usage is TRBJ1-1; D is perhaps TRBD1 (5 bases). The V end lost 3 bases, the J end lost 1 base, and 9 bases lay between the germline ends. CDR1 and CDR2 (germline): LGHNA, YSLEER. This CDR3 spans 14 amino acids. The CDR3 reads CASSQATGNTEAFF. The CDR3 DNA reads as TGCGCCAGCAGCCAGGCTACAGGGAACACTGAAGCTTTCTTT.

V is TRBV7-3 and J is TRBJ1-5; D remains unclear. Germline CDR1 is SGHTA and CDR2 is FQGTGA. V was cut by 4 bases and J by 0 bases, with 7 bases left in between. The CDR3 has 14 amino acids. In DNA, the CDR3 is TGTGCCAGCAGCTACTCGCATAGCAATCAGCCCCAGCATTTT. Translating gives CASSYSHSNQPQHF. Complete variable domain (other parts from reference TRBV7-3 and TRBJ1-5): GAGVSQTPSNKVTEKGKYVELRCDPISGHTALYWYRQSLGQGPEFLIYFQGTGAADDSGLPNDRFFAVRPEGSVSTLKIQRTERGDSAVYLCASSYSHSNQPQHFGDGTRLSIL.

This rearrangement joins TRBV7-9 to TRBJ2-7, with 9 bases identical to TRBD1. The junction had 7 bases not matched to a gene; V was cut back by 4 bases and J by 0 bases. Per germline, CDR1 SEHNR and CDR2 FQNEAQ (reference sequence). This CDR3 is 16 amino acids long. In DNA, the CDR3 is TGTGCCAGCAGCTCTCCGGGACAGGGAAGCTCCTACGAGCAGTACTTC. This codes for CASSSPGQGSSYEQYF. Variable domain in full (rest from reference TRBV7-9 and TRBJ2-7): DTGVSQNPRHKITKRGQNVTFRCDPISEHNRLYWYRQTLGQGPEFLTYFQNEAQLEKSRLLSDRFSAERPKGSFSTLEIQRTEQGDSAMYLCASSSPGQGSSYEQYFGPGTRLTVT.

This chain uses TRBV7-3 with TRBJ2-1, with 13 bases matching TRBD2. There are 18 residues in the CDR3. Germline values: CDR1 SGHTA, CDR2 FQGTGA. The J segment lost 2 bases and the V segment lost 1 base, leaving 5 bases of the junction unmatched. The chain's CDR3 is CASSLIGTSGIPYNEQFF. Here the CDR3 DNA reads TGTGCCAGCAGCTTAATAGGGACTAGCGGGATTCCCTACAATGAGCAGTTCTTC.

This clone was seen only a few times. The genes are TRBV6-5 and TRBJ1-5, with 10 bases that match TRBD1. Trimming removed 5 bases from V and 2 bases from J; junction bases left unmatched: 3. Germline V gene data show CDR1 as MNHEY and CDR2 as SVGAGI. The CDR3 loop spans 15 amino acids. The CDR3 sequence is CASSPGTGGNQPQHF. CDR3 sequence (DNA): TGTGCCAGCAGTCCCGGGACAGGGGGCAATCAGCCCCAGCATTTT.

This clone was seen more than once but under ten times. The chain employs TRBV30 and TRBJ2-7; D is ambiguous. Germline CDR1 and CDR2: GTSNPN and SVGIG (reference sequence). The length of the CDR3 is 14 residues. Trimming took off 3 bases at V and 2 bases at J, with 14 bases between the two ends. CDR3 region: CAWSRPQTAYEQYF. Here the CDR3 DNA reads TGTGCCTGGAGCCGCCCCCAGACTGCCTACGAGCAGTACTTC.

This chain uses TRBV5-1 with TRBJ2-6; D is unclear. V shed 4 bases and J shed 1 base, with 6 bases lying between them. Germline CDR1 and CDR2: SGHRS and YFSETQ. The CDR3 runs to 14 residues. In nucleotides, the CDR3 is TGCGCCAGCAGCGGTGCGTCTGGGGCCAACGTCCTGACTTTC. Amino acids: CASSGASGANVLTF.

As DNA, the CDR3 is TGTGCCAGTAAGAGCGGGAGCTCCTACAATGAGCAGTTCTTC. This encodes CASKSGSSYNEQFF. V is TRBV19 and J is TRBJ2-1; TRBD2 matches at 8 bases. Trimming took 7 bases from V and 0 from J; bases not matched to a gene: 2. The CDR3 is 14 amino acids. From germline, CDR1 is LNHDA and CDR2 SQIVND (reference sequence).

CDR3 residues: CASSPRGGGRQETQYF. CDR3 coding DNA: TGTGCCAGCAGTCCCCGCGGTGGGGGCAGGCAAGAGACCCAGTACTTC. The chain employs TRBV27 and TRBJ2-5, with D maybe TRBD1 (6 bases). V was clipped by 5 bases and J by 2 bases, with 18 bases between them. This CDR3 contains 16 residues. CDR1 is MNHEY, CDR2 SMNVEV, per germline (reference sequence).

The rearrangement links TRBV13 to TRBJ2-6; D is ambiguous. This CDR3 has 13 residues. Germline V gene data show CDR1 as PRHDT and CDR2 as FYEKMQ (reference sequence). V shed 0 bases and J shed 12 bases, with 9 bases lying between them. This CDR3 is CASSLGPSPVLTF. The CDR3 DNA follows: TGTGCCAGCAGCTTAGGCCCCAGTCCCGTCCTGACTTTC.

This chain joins TRBV10-1 and TRBJ2-3; no clear D. The CDR3 is 16 amino acids. V lost 2 bases and J 2 bases, leaving 14 bases between the germline ends. Germline V gene sequence: CDR1 WNHNN, CDR2 SYGVQD (reference sequence). CDR3 coding DNA: TGCGCCAGCAGTGAGAAGTATGGGCAGGCCACAGATACGCAGTATTTT. It yields the protein CASSEKYGQATDTQYF.

The chain combines TRBV15 with TRBJ2-7; 9 bases map to TRBD2. V gave up 0 bases and J gave up 0 bases; unmatched junction bases: 15. The germline V gene encodes CDR1 LNHNV and CDR2 YYDKDF (reference sequence). The CDR3 is 20 amino acids. CDR3 amino acids: CATSRDRRRLAVQSSYEQYF. The CDR3 nucleotides read TGTGCCACCAGCAGAGATCGTAGGAGACTAGCGGTTCAGAGCTCCTACGAGCAGTACTTC. Filled out from reference TRBV15 and TRBJ2-7, the complete variable domain reads DAMVIQNPRYQVTQFGKPVTLSCSQTLNHNVMYWYQQKSSQAPKLLFHYYDKDFNNEADTPDNFQSRRPNTSFCFLDIRSPGLGDTAMYLCATSRDRRRLAVQSSYEQYFGPGTRLTVT.